This T cell receptor (beta chain) was profiled in a study of cytomegalovirus exposure and HLA in healthy donors. This CDR3 contains 14 residues. The germline CDR1 and CDR2 sequences are MNHNY and SVGAGI (reference sequence). V was cut by 7 bases and J by 1 base, with 10 bases left in between. Here immunoSEQ multiplex PCR was the method, and the copy in TCRdb shows in-frame clones only, minus some. The table has 70,000 to 80,000 clones, 94% seen once. The TCR sequence derives from a woman between 18 and 29 years old in good health and CMV-seronegative. The rearrangement joins TRBV6-6 to TRBJ2-2; tentatively, D is TRBD1 (5 bases). The sample comprised PBMCs. CDR3 region: CASTLTGNTGELFF. The CDR3 DNA reads as TGTGCCAGCACCTTAACAGGGAACACCGGGGAGCTGTTTTTT.